This TCR beta chain was found in a study of shared clonotypes between healthy human individuals. Positively selected for CCR7, the CD45RO-negative cells used as naive CD8 cells excluded terminally differentiated effector memory CD45RA+ cells. Data came from immunoSEQ multiplex PCR; TCRdb stores just in-frame clones and leaves some out. In the table there are approximately 1.9 million clones, 93% of which are singletons. The sequenced sample was naive CD8+ T cells from PBMCs. The receptor was derived from a man between 18 and 29 years old in good health. Some clones in this sample may be carry-over from other donors' samples.

DNA of the CDR3: TGTGCCAGCAGCTTAGCTCTAATCAATGAGCAGTTCTTC. Amino acid sequence: CASSLALINEQFF. This chain uses TRBV7-6 with TRBJ2-1; D gene unclear. Trimming took off 0 bases at V and 6 bases at J, with 6 bases between the two ends. This CDR3 has 13 residues. Germline CDR1 reads SGHVS; CDR2 reads FNYEAQ.